The 8 T cell receptor beta chains below come from one sample, sequenced in a study of shared T cell receptors in the human thymus. Some clones are missing from TCRdb's copy, which holds only in-frame ones; the method was immunoSEQ multiplex PCR. This table holds under 700,000 clones, around 78% found once. This sample also belongs to another study, concerning human thymus T cells.

The sample was thymocytes. The source of these receptors is a boy in the first two years of life with a congenital heart defect.

The chain links TRBV4-3 to TRBJ1-5; D is perhaps TRBD1 (6 bases). The CDR3 contains 15 residues. Germline V gene lookup returns CDR1 LGHNA and CDR2 YSLEER. V lost 3 bases, J lost 3 bases, and 12 bases lay in between. The CDR3 sequence: CASSQATGDNQPQHF. DNA of the CDR3: TGCGCCAGCAGCCAGGCGACAGGTGACAATCAGCCCCAGCATTTT.

V is TRBV6-1 and J is TRBJ2-5; TRBD1 is a possible D gene (7 bases). V dropped 4 bases and J dropped 3 bases, with 15 bases sitting between them. Germline V gives CDR1 MNHNS, CDR2 SASEGT. The CDR3 consists of 15 residues. CDR3 DNA: TGTGCCAGCAGTGCACGCGGGACAGCAAAAGAGACCCAGTACTTC. It is translated as CASSARGTAKETQYF.

J is TRBJ2-3 and V is TRBV6-1; TRBD2 is a possible D gene (7 bases). This CDR3 has 17 residues. The V end lost 0 bases, the J end lost 0 bases, and 13 bases lay between the germline ends. The germline V gene encodes CDR1 MNHNS and CDR2 SASEGT. CDR3 sequence reads: CASSEAGGAASTDTQYF. The DNA of the CDR3 is TGTGCCAGCAGTGAAGCGGGGGGGGCAGCTAGCACAGATACGCAGTATTTT.

The chain has TRBV7-2 and TRBJ2-3; tentative D call: TRBD2 (5 bases). Germline CDR1 and CDR2: SGHTA and FQGNSA. CDR3 size: 18 residues. Trimming shortened V by 2 bases and J by 0 bases, and 18 bases separated the two germline ends. This CDR3 reads CASSLRTGSGGSTDTQYF. The DNA of the CDR3 is TGTGCCAGCAGCTTACGTACGGGATCCGGCGGGAGCACAGATACGCAGTATTTT. The full variable domain, completed using reference TRBV7-2 and TRBJ2-3, is GAGVSQSPSNKVTEKGKDVELRCDPISGHTALYWYRQSLGQGLEFLIYFQGNSAPDKSGLPSDRFSAERTGGSVSTLTIQRTQQEDSAVYLCASSLRTGSGGSTDTQYFGPGTRLTVL.

The rearrangement joins TRBV10-3 to TRBJ2-5; 8 bases are a match to TRBD2. The trim removed 6 bases at V and 9 bases at J, leaving 12 bases unmatched. This CDR3 is built from 14 residues. Germline V gene sequence: CDR1 ENHRY, CDR2 SYGVKD. CDR3 nucleotide sequence: TGTGCCATCAGACACGGACTAGCCGTTGAGGCCCAGTACTTC. This codes for CAIRHGLAVEAQYF.

The V and J genes are TRBV5-1 and TRBJ1-3; D call uncertain. The germline gives CDR1 SGHRS, CDR2 YFSETQ. The CDR3 runs 14 residues. Between the trimmed V and J ends, which lost 0 bases and 0 bases, there was a span of 4 bases. Here the CDR3 reads CASSLEPSGNTIYF. The CDR3 region has the DNA TGCGCCAGCAGCTTGGAGCCCTCTGGAAACACCATATATTTT.

V usage is TRBV4-2 and J usage is TRBJ2-1; 10 bases map to TRBD2. CDR1 is LGHNA, CDR2 YNFKEQ, per germline. V shed 1 base and J 5 bases; nucleotides not matched to a gene: 11. The length of the CDR3 is 18 residues. The CDR3 DNA is TGTGCCAGCAGCCAAGTGACACTAGCGGGACCCCAGGACAATGAGCAGTTCTTC. Translation: CASSQVTLAGPQDNEQFF.

This chain connects TRBV27 to TRBJ1-4; D not certain. Trimming stripped 5 bases from V and 5 bases from J, with 9 bases between. Germline lookup yields CDR1 MNHEY and CDR2 SMNVEV (reference sequence). There are 13 residues in the CDR3. The CDR3 region is CASSAAQNEKLFF. The CDR3 nucleotides are TGTGCCAGCAGTGCAGCACAGAATGAAAAACTGTTTTTT. Using reference TRBV27 and TRBJ1-4 for the parts outside the CDR3, the full variable domain is EAQVTQNPRYLITVTGKKLTVTCSQNMNHEYMSWYRQDPGLGLRQIYYSMNVEVTDKGDVPEGYKVSRKEKRNFPLILESPSPNQTSLYFCASSAAQNEKLFFGSGTQLSVL.